This T cell receptor (beta chain) emerged from a study of human CD4 T cells and Enterobacteriaceae (TCRdb year 2020). Memory CD4+ T cells, defined as all CD4+ cells other than CD45RA+CCR7+CD95- naive cells, were FACS-sorted on a FACSAria III to a purity of over 95%. Blood from healthy donors was obtained from blood donation centers in Switzerland. Positive selection with CD4 and CD14 magnetic microbeads was used to enrich total CD4+ T cells and monocytes. Before sorting, CD8+, CD14+, CD16+, CD56+, CD19+ and CD25-bright cells were excluded. In two blood donors, total memory CD4+ T cells were sequenced directly ex vivo to assess in vivo expansion of bacteria-reactive clonotypes. Ficoll-Paque Plus was used to isolate peripheral blood mononuclear cells from donor blood. Its CDR3 holds 14 amino acids, cysteine through phenylalanine. The entry retains the CDR3 DNA only, 42 bases that are in frame from base 1. V is reduced by 1 base and J by 3 bases, leaving a spacing of 9 bases between them. The germline V gene gives CDR1 as SGHTA and CDR2 as FQGNSA.

What the authors observed across the whole study: Ex vivo, broadly cross-reactive clonotypes appeared more expanded than specific ones, with about 55% of the 19 and about two thirds of the roughly 34 in the top 5%. Reactivity of ex vivo clonotypes was inferred only by matching nucleotide sequences to CFSE-low cultures from the same donors.

The ex vivo total memory CD4+ samples were sequenced at deep level, which gave a detection sensitivity of one cell in 200,000. The QIAamp DNA Micro Kit was used to extract genomic DNA from cell pellets, and spectrophotometry was used to check the DNA quantity and purity. The immunoSEQ multiplex PCR assay was used to amplify TCR Vbeta CDR3 regions. Amplicons were sequenced on the Illumina HiSeq platform. Each retrieved sequence was 87 nucleotides long and included the CDR3 region. The original methods were these. Each unique productive TCR Vbeta nucleotide sequence counted as a clonotype and was quantified by productive template frequency from ImmunoSEQ Analyzer V3.0. Expanded clonotypes were defined by a threshold at the top 5th percentile of each frequency-ranked repertoire. Repertoire overlap was calculated as Chao-Jaccard with the R package fossil and was visualized by nonmetric multidimensional scaling with the R package MASS. TCRdb took over this immuneACCESS table, retaining in-frame rearrangements with V and J assigned. Such tables are incomplete; in checked studies, under half of the missing clones stem from an unresolved V gene, and the remainder is unexplained. V and J calls and clone size come straight from that table; D and trimming were deduced from the DNA. The sample table lists under 35,000 clones, around four fifths of them with a count of one. Jointly, the top ten make up roughly 1.8% of the sample.

The sample holds one count of this clone. Its antigen specificity is not known. No much larger clone exists at a distance of one base, and base qualities are not known. The chain employs TRBV7-2 and TRBJ2-5; 5 matching bases give a weak D call of TRBD1. Sequencing input: memory CD4+ T cells from blood. Sample cell subset or site, as interpreted from the label and publication: total memory CD4 T cells sorted directly ex vivo, unstimulated. This receptor was taken from a human donor in good health. The encoded CDR3 is CASSLEAREETQYF. The DNA reads TGTGCCAGCAGCTTAGAGGCCAGGGAAGAGACCCAGTACTTC. Supplemented by the reference TRBV7-2 and TRBJ2-5 proteins around the CDR3, the complete variable domain is GAGVSQSPSNKVTEKGKDVELRCDPISGHTALYWYRQSLGQGLEFLIYFQGNSAPDKSGLPSDRFSAERTGGSVSTLTIQRTQQEDSAVYLCASSLEAREETQYFGPGTRLLVL.